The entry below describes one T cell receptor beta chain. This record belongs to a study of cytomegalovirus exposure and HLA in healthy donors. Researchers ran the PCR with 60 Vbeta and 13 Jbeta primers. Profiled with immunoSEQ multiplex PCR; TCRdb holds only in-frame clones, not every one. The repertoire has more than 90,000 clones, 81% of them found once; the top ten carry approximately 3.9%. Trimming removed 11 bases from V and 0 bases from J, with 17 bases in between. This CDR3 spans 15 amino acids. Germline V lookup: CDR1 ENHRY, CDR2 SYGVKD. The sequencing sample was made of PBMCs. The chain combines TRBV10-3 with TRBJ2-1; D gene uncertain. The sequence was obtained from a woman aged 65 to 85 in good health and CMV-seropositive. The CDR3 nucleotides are TGTGCCGCCCGTCAGGATATAAGCTCCTACAATGAGCAGTTCTTC. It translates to CAARQDISSYNEQFF.